This TCR beta chain is drawn from a study of T-cell reconstitution after alpha-beta-depleted transplantation in children. Unique molecular identifiers were incorporated into the prepared TCRbeta library. TCRdb redid the calling of the PCR reads with MiXCR, one entry per CDR3 protein. The data hold some 590,000 distinct CDR3 sequences, with over 9.5% observed a single time. Germline CDR1 SGDLS, CDR2 YYNGEE. Unmatched junction bases numbered 6, after V lost 4 bases and J lost 1 base. This CDR3 has 17 amino acids. This clonotype was detected a few times. This sample comprised PBMCs from the stem cell graft donor, obtained from the stem cell graft. The rearrangement uses TRBV9 and TRBJ2-5; TRBD2 matches 14 bases. The receptor was derived from a human donor who donated a stem cell graft to a child with acute myeloid leukemia. CDR3 in amino acids: CASSQGLAGGVQETQYF. The CDR3 DNA sequence: TGTGCCAGCAGCCAAGGACTAGCGGGGGGAGTCCAAGAGACCCAGTACTTC.